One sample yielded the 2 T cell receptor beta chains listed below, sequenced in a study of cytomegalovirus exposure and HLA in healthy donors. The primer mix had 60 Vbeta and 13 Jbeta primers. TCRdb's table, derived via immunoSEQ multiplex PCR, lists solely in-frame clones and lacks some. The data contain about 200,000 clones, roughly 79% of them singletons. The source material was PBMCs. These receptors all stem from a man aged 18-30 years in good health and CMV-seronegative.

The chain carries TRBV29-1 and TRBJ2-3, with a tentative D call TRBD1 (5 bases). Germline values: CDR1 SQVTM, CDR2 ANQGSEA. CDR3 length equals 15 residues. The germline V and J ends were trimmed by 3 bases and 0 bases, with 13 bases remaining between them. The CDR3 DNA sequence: TGCAGCGTTGACCTTAGACAGCGTAGCACAGATACGCAGTATTTT. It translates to CSVDLRQRSTDTQYF.

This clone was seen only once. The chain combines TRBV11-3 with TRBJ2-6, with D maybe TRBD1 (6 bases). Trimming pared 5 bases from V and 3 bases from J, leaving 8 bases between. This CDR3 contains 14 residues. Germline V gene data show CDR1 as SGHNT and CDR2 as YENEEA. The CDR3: CASSNRDGANVLTF. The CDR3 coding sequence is TGTGCCAGCAGCAACAGGGATGGGGCCAACGTCCTGACTTTC. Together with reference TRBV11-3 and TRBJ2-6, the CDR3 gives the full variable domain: EAGVVQSPRYKIIEKKQPVAFWCNPISGHNTLYWYLQNLGQGPELLIRYENEEAVDDSQLPKDRFSAERLKGVDSTLKIQPAELGDSAVYLCASSNRDGANVLTFGAGSRLTVL.